The 8 T cell receptor beta chains presented below share a single source sample, sequenced in a study of T cell responses to AZD1222 COVID-19 vaccine. Profiling relied on immunoSEQ multiplex PCR, and the TCRdb table lists in-frame clones only, not all of them. Of 140,000 to 150,000 clones in the sample, roughly 91% were seen once. The source material was peripheral blood, sampled on day 0 of AZD1222 vaccination. All receptors derive from an adult in good health.

The rearrangement joins TRBV19 to TRBJ1-3; D is possibly TRBD1 (6 bases). V was trimmed by 6 bases and J by 5 bases, leaving 17 bases between them. The CDR3 runs to 15 residues. Germline V CDR1 and CDR2: LNHDA, SQIVND (reference sequence). This CDR3 reads CASSPRDTRRNTIYF. CDR3 sequence (DNA): TGTGCCAGTAGCCCTCGGGACACAAGACGAAACACCATATATTTT. The whole variable domain, remainder taken from reference TRBV19 and TRBJ1-3, is DGGITQSPKYLFRKEGQNVTLSCEQNLNHDAMYWYRQDPGQGLRLIYYSQIVNDFQKGDIAEGYSVSREKKESFPLTVTSAQKNPTAFYLCASSPRDTRRNTIYFGEGSWLTVV.

The rearrangement uses TRBV7-2 and TRBJ1-1; no clear D gene. Trimming shortened V by 0 bases and J by 1 base, and 9 bases separated the two germline ends. CDR1 and CDR2 from the germline V gene are SGHTA and FQGNSA. The CDR3 runs to 15 residues. The CDR3, as DNA: TGTGCCAGCAGCTTAGCGCCGGCAGGGAACACTGAAGCTTTCTTT. The encoded protein is CASSLAPAGNTEAFF.

V is TRBV7-9 and J is TRBJ2-1; unclear D gene. Germline assignment: CDR1 SEHNR and CDR2 FQNEAQ (reference sequence). V was trimmed by 8 bases and J by 4 bases, leaving 9 bases between them. This CDR3 comprises 12 residues. The CDR3 bases are TGTGCCAGCTTACCCGTATACAATGAGCAGTTCTTC. This gives the protein CASLPVYNEQFF.

This chain connects TRBV19 to TRBJ1-5, with D perhaps TRBD1 (6 bases). This CDR3 is built from 20 residues. Germline V gene data show CDR1 as LNHDA and CDR2 as SQIVND (reference sequence). The V gene lost 4 bases and the J gene lost 4 bases, with 29 bases spanning the gap. CDR3 residues: CASSTLNVDGSTGANQPQHF. CDR3 nucleotide sequence: TGTGCCAGTAGTACTCTCAACGTGGACGGCTCAACGGGGGCTAATCAGCCCCAGCATTTT.

V gene TRBV5-1 combines with J gene TRBJ1-2; D is undetermined. Germline loops: CDR1 SGHRS, CDR2 YFSETQ. The V end was cut by 0 bases, the J end by 4 bases, with 7 bases between. CDR3 length: 13 amino acids. The CDR3 loop reads CASSLGVLYGYTF. In DNA form, the CDR3 reads TGCGCCAGCAGCTTGGGAGTTCTCTATGGCTACACCTTC.

This clone was seen a single time. The rearrangement uses TRBV5-1 and TRBJ2-7; a possible D gene is TRBD2 (6 bases). Germline loops: CDR1 SGHRS, CDR2 YFSETQ. V was shortened by 4 bases and J by 1 base, with 9 bases between the two germline ends. The CDR3 is made up of 13 amino acids. The CDR3 protein is CASSPGLSYEQYF. CDR3 nucleotides: TGCGCCAGCAGCCCGGGACTGTCCTACGAGCAGTACTTC.

V usage is TRBV29-1 and J usage is TRBJ1-4, with 7 bases that match TRBD1. CDR3 length: 13 amino acids. Germline V gene sequence: CDR1 SQVTM, CDR2 ANQGSEA. The trim removed 7 bases at V and 4 bases at J, leaving 6 bases unmatched. The CDR3 DNA is TGCAGCGCCAGGACAGGCGGTAATGAAAAACTGTTTTTT. Encoded protein: CSARTGGNEKLFF.

This rearrangement joins TRBV30 to TRBJ1-1, with a possible D match to TRBD1 (6 bases). V was pared by 4 bases and J by 3 bases, with 12 bases between. The germline gives CDR1 GTSNPN, CDR2 SVGIG (reference sequence). The CDR3 consists of 13 residues. CDR3: CAWKGDLDTEAFF. CDR3 DNA: TGTGCCTGGAAGGGGGATTTGGACACTGAAGCTTTCTTT.